The rows below give T cell receptor beta chains drawn from one sample of a study of T cells in localized non-small cell lung cancer. Sequencing was performed with immunoSEQ multiplex PCR; in TCRdb, only in-frame clones are kept and a portion is missing. The sample includes some 130,000 clones, around 89% of them seen just once. The source material was peripheral blood, sampled before any cancer treatment. Receptor source: a female donor older than 55 with stage I lung adenocarcinoma. The CDR3 runs from the conserved cysteine through the conserved F or W. A D gene is named only where the DNA matches it firmly. Some rows have no size entry. The others give once, few or many, or a class for an expanded clone.

clone_size: NA
v_call: TRBV4-1
j_call: TRBJ2-1
cdr3_length: 15
d_call: TRBD1
cdr3_nt: TGCGCCAGCAGCCAAGGTACAGGGGGGATCAATGAGCAGTTCTTC
cdr3_aa: CASSQGTGGINEQFF

clone_size: NA
v_call: TRBV6-5
j_call: TRBJ1-1
cdr3_length: 14
d_call: NA
cdr3_nt: TGTGCCAGCAGTTATGGACAGTTCTACACTGAAGCTTTCTTT
cdr3_aa: CASSYGQFYTEAFF

clone_size: NA
v_call: TRBV14
j_call: TRBJ2-7
cdr3_length: 15
d_call: NA
cdr3_nt: TGTGCCAGCAGCCAAGAACGCCCGGGGGCTGGCGAGCAGTACTTC
cdr3_aa: CASSQERPGAGEQYF

clone_size: NA
v_call: TRBV5-1
j_call: TRBJ2-4
cdr3_length: 13
d_call: NA
cdr3_nt: TGCGCCAGCAGCCCGAAATCAGGGAACATTCAGTACTTC
cdr3_aa: CASSPKSGNIQYF

clone_size: NA
v_call: TRBV5-1
j_call: TRBJ2-5
cdr3_length: 15
d_call: TRBD2
cdr3_nt: TGCGCCAGCAGTTCCTTGGGGCTAGCGGGAGAGACCCAGTACTTC
cdr3_aa: CASSSLGLAGETQYF

clone_size: NA
v_call: TRBV7-9
j_call: TRBJ2-1
cdr3_length: 15
d_call: NA
cdr3_nt: TGTGCCAGCAGCTCGGTCGTGAGCTCCTACAATGAGCAGTTCTTC
cdr3_aa: CASSSVVSSYNEQFF

clone_size: NA
v_call: TRBV10-3
j_call: TRBJ2-7
cdr3_length: 13
d_call: TRBD2
cdr3_nt: TGTGCCATCAGCTCTAGCGGCTTAAACCAGCAGTACTTC
cdr3_aa: CAISSSGLNQQYF

clone_size: NA
v_call: TRBV19
j_call: TRBJ2-6
cdr3_length: 13
d_call: NA
cdr3_nt: TGTGCCAGTAGTACGGTTGGGGCCAACGTCCTGACTTTC
cdr3_aa: CASSTVGANVLTF

clone_size: NA
v_call: TRBV19
j_call: TRBJ2-3
cdr3_length: 13
d_call: NA
cdr3_nt: TGTGCCAGTAGTACCCTCAGGGGAGATACGCAGTATTTT
cdr3_aa: CASSTLRGDTQYF

clone_size: NA
v_call: TRBV6-5
j_call: TRBJ1-3
cdr3_length: 14
d_call: NA
cdr3_nt: TGTGCCAGCACTGCAGGCGACTCTGGAAACACCATATATTTT
cdr3_aa: CASTAGDSGNTIYF

clone_size: once
v_call: TRBV5-4
j_call: TRBJ2-1
cdr3_length: 12
d_call: NA
cdr3_nt: TGTGCCAGCAGCTTGGAACGCAATGAGCAGTTCTTC
cdr3_aa: CASSLERNEQFF

clone_size: NA
v_call: TRBV9
j_call: TRBJ1-3
cdr3_length: 15
d_call: NA
cdr3_nt: TGTGCCAGCAGCGTAGGGACGGACTCTGGAAACACCATATATTTT
cdr3_aa: CASSVGTDSGNTIYF

clone_size: few
v_call: TRBV5-6
j_call: TRBJ2-5
cdr3_length: 16
d_call: NA
cdr3_nt: TGTGCCAGCAGCCCATACGGGGTTGCGGGCCAAGAGACCCAGTACTTC
cdr3_aa: CASSPYGVAGQETQYF